One and the same sample provided the 14 T cell receptor beta chains below, sequenced in a study of OX40 agonist ivuxolimab in advanced cancers. TCRdb's table, derived via immunoSEQ multiplex PCR, lists solely in-frame clones and lacks some. The data hold 65,000 to 80,000 clones, with roughly 80% observed a single time. Sequenced here: CD4+ or CD8+ T cells sorted from blood, sampled in a trial of the OX40 agonist ivuxolimab. The receptors originated from an adult with an advanced solid tumor such as melanoma, head and neck, liver or kidney cancer.

The J gene is TRBJ2-5, the V gene TRBV14; 12 bases align to TRBD1. Per germline, CDR1 SGHDN and CDR2 FVKESK. The CDR3 has 17 residues. The ends lost 1 base at V and 4 bases at J; junction bases unmatched: 7. This CDR3 reads CASSQGVGTGGGETQYF. DNA of the CDR3: TGTGCCAGCAGCCAAGGCGTCGGGACAGGGGGCGGAGAGACCCAGTACTTC.

This chain links TRBV7-2 with TRBJ2-2; D unclear. Between the trimmed V and J ends, which lost 8 bases and 5 bases, there was a span of 9 bases. The CDR3 extends over 12 amino acids. CDR1 and CDR2 from the germline V gene are SGHTA and FQGNSA. CDR3 protein: CASFSGTGELFF. DNA of the CDR3: TGTGCCAGCTTCTCCGGGACCGGGGAGCTGTTTTTT.

The chain recombines TRBV7-9 with TRBJ1-2; a weak D match, TRBD1 (6 bases). Germline CDR1 and CDR2: SEHNR and FQNEAQ (reference sequence). The CDR3 length is 13 residues. V was pared by 10 bases and J by 2 bases, with 14 bases between. The CDR3 DNA sequence: TGTGCCACCCAAGGGGGGAGCAACTATGGCTACACCTTC. As protein: CATQGGSNYGYTF.

The chain combines TRBV9 with TRBJ1-2; the D is unclear. This CDR3 has 14 residues. Germline V gene sequence: CDR1 SGDLS, CDR2 YYNGEE. V lost 0 bases, J lost 4 bases, and 10 bases lay in between. Written as DNA, the CDR3 is TGTGCCAGCAGCGTAGACCTCCTAGGCTATGGCTACACCTTC. This encodes CASSVDLLGYGYTF.

The rearrangement joins TRBV9 to TRBJ2-3, with D hard to call. The V gene lost 3 bases and the J gene lost 0 bases, with 11 bases spanning the gap. CDR1 SGDLS and CDR2 YYNGEE come from the germline V gene. There are 15 residues in the CDR3. CDR3 residues: CASSDAPTSTDTQYF. The CDR3 nucleotides are TGTGCCAGCAGCGACGCTCCGACCAGCACAGATACGCAGTATTTT.

The J gene is TRBJ2-7, the V gene TRBV28; the D is unclear. The CDR3 runs 15 residues. V lost 2 bases and J 6 bases, leaving 17 bases between the germline ends. Germline CDR1 reads MDHEN; CDR2 reads SYDVKM. The CDR3 spells CASSLSTTIRPEQYF. The CDR3 DNA reads as TGTGCCAGCAGTTTAAGTACCACTATAAGGCCCGAGCAGTACTTC.

J is TRBJ2-7 and V is TRBV5-1; tentative D call: TRBD1 (5 bases). Trimming left V 7 bases short and J 2 bases short, with 10 bases between. CDR3 length: 12 residues. Germline CDR1 SGHRS, CDR2 YFSETQ. The CDR3: CASGDSAYEQYF. CDR3 sequence (DNA): TGCGCCAGCGGTGACAGTGCCTACGAGCAGTACTTC.

A few counts support this clone. Other DNA variants within this sample encode the same CDR3. The chain carries TRBV29-1 and TRBJ1-2; D possibly corresponds to TRBD1 (5 bases). In germline, CDR1 is SQVTM, CDR2 ANQGSEA. Trimming cost V 4 bases and J 3 bases, with 9 bases left between them. The CDR3 sequence is 12 residues long. The CDR3 bases are TGCAGCGTTGGGGGCAGGGACTATGGCTACACCTTC. It encodes CSVGGRDYGYTF.

V gene TRBV6-5 combines with J gene TRBJ1-1; D possibly corresponds to TRBD1 (5 bases). Germline CDR1 and CDR2: MNHEY and SVGAGI. The CDR3 has 13 amino acids. Between the trimmed V and J ends, which lost 2 bases and 6 bases, there was a span of 10 bases. CDR3 region: CASSYNPRAEAFF. CDR3 coding DNA: TGTGCCAGCAGTTACAATCCCAGGGCTGAAGCTTTCTTT.

This chain joins TRBV7-3 and TRBJ1-1, with D tentatively TRBD1 (6 bases). This CDR3 has 13 amino acids. Trimming took off 2 bases at V and 8 bases at J, with 12 bases between the two ends. Germline CDR1 and CDR2: SGHTA and FQGTGA. CDR3 sequence reads: CASSLWGGTEAFF. The DNA of the CDR3 is TGTGCCAGCAGCTTATGGGGGGGCACCGAAGCTTTCTTT.

This clone was seen only a few times. V gene TRBV5-4 combines with J gene TRBJ2-3; 8 bases align to TRBD1. The CDR3 has 14 amino acids. Looked up from germline, CDR1 is SGHNT and CDR2 is YYREEE (reference sequence). Trimming cost V 4 bases and J 4 bases; bases outside gene matches: 5. Here the CDR3 reads CASSRQGSSDTQYF. The CDR3, as DNA: TGTGCCAGCAGCCGACAGGGGTCATCAGATACGCAGTATTTT. Supplemented by reference TRBV5-4 and TRBJ2-3, the full variable domain reads ETGVTQSPTHLIKTRGQQVTLRCSSQSGHNTVSWYQQALGQGPQFIFQYYREEENGRGNFPPRFSGLQFPNYSSELNVNALELDDSALYLCASSRQGSSDTQYFGPGTRLTVL.

The rearrangement uses TRBV6-1 and TRBJ1-4; 12 bases fit TRBD1. The CDR3 loop spans 15 amino acids. J was trimmed by 8 bases and V by 4 bases; bases with no gene match: 5. Germline loops: CDR1 MNHNS, CDR2 SASEGT. This CDR3 is CASSAGQGAGEKLFF. The CDR3 coding sequence is TGTGCCAGCAGTGCGGGACAGGGGGCAGGAGAAAAACTGTTTTTT.

J is TRBJ1-5 and V is TRBV6-6; D ambiguous. V shed 4 bases and J shed 7 bases, with 11 bases lying between them. There are 13 residues in the CDR3. Looked up from germline, CDR1 is MNHNY and CDR2 is SVGAGI (reference sequence). The CDR3 DNA follows: TGTGCCAGCAGTTCCAACCCCTTCCAGCCCCAGCATTTT. As protein: CASSSNPFQPQHF.

This clone was seen a handful of times. V and J are TRBV4-2 and TRBJ1-5; D is undetermined. The CDR3 sequence is 15 residues long. V was cut by 1 base and J by 3 bases, with 10 bases left in between. The V gene's germline CDR1 is LGHNA and CDR2 YNFKEQ. For the CDR3, the DNA is TGTGCCAGCAGCCAAGTTTTAGGAACCAATCAGCCCCAGCATTTT. Amino acids: CASSQVLGTNQPQHF.